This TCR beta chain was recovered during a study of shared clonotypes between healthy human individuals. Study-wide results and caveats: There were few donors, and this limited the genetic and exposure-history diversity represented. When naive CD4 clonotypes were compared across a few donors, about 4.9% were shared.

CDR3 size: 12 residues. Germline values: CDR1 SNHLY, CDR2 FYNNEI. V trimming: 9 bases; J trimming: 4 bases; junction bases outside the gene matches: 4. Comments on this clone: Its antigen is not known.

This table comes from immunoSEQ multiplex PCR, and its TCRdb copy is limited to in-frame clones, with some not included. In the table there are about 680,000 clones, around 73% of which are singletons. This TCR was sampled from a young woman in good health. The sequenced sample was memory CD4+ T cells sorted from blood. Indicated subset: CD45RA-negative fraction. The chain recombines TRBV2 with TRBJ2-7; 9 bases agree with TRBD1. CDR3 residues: CARGDRVYEQYF. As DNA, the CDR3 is TGTGCCAGGGGGGACAGGGTTTACGAGCAGTACTTC.